This T cell receptor beta chain was sequenced in a study of Graves' ophthalmopathy and Graves' hyperthyroidism. Study observations and caveats: Blood also held most thyroid clonotypes expanded above 0.001 frequency.

This CDR3 has 13 amino acids. CDR1 and CDR2 (germline): MNHNS, SASEGT. V shed 6 bases and J shed 5 bases, with 13 bases lying between them. Thyroid ultrasound, orbital computed tomography, TRAb, serum thyroxine and clinical symptoms formed the basis of diagnosis. The PBMCs used were ones drawn from less than 12 ml of fresh peripheral blood. Investigators amplified TCR beta CDR3 regions from RNA transcripts. Second-round multiplex PCR followed a first-round RT-PCR using HTBI primers. TCRdb itself ran the multiplex PCR reads through MiXCR, one entry per CDR3 protein. There are hundreds of thousands of distinct CDR3 sequences in the sample; about an eighth occur only once, and about 10% lies in the top ten. There are many counts of this clonotype. The antigen remains unidentified.

This TCR was sampled from a woman aged 25 to 39 with Graves' ophthalmopathy. The rearrangement uses TRBV6-1 and TRBJ2-5, with D uncertain. The sample comprised blood. The CDR3 nucleotides read TGTGCCAGCAGCCTCCGGCCCGCGGAGACCCAGTACTTC. It translates to CASSLRPAETQYF.